This T cell receptor (beta chain) was observed in a study of shared clonotypes between healthy human individuals. Study overall: Donors had three CD4 naive, three CD4 memory, two CD8 naive and one CD8 memory plate apiece. Study results and limitations: Clonotype sharing across a few donors was observed for 5% to 6.5% of naive CD4 clonotypes. In the sorted subsets, rarefaction showed sequencing was incomplete despite large depth.

About this clone itself: Its antigen is unknown.

Genomic DNA belonging to each subset was distributed in equal measure over several immunoSEQ plates. Data came from immunoSEQ multiplex PCR; TCRdb stores just in-frame clones and leaves some out. The data show more than 2,000,000 clones, more than 80% seen once. Germline CDR1 is SGHNT and CDR2 is YYREEE (reference sequence). CDR3 length: 13 amino acids. Trimming left V 3 bases short and J 2 bases short, with 9 bases between. V usage is TRBV5-4 and J usage is TRBJ2-7; D is perhaps TRBD2 (6 bases). The specimen sequenced was naive CD4+ T cells from PBMCs. The subset was: CD45RA+ positively selected. The receptor was isolated from a man aged 18 to 30 in good health. Some clones in this sample may be carry-over from other donors' samples. The CDR3 region has the DNA TGTGCCAGCAGCTCCCCGGGGGCCTACGAGCAGTACTTC. As protein: CASSSPGAYEQYF.